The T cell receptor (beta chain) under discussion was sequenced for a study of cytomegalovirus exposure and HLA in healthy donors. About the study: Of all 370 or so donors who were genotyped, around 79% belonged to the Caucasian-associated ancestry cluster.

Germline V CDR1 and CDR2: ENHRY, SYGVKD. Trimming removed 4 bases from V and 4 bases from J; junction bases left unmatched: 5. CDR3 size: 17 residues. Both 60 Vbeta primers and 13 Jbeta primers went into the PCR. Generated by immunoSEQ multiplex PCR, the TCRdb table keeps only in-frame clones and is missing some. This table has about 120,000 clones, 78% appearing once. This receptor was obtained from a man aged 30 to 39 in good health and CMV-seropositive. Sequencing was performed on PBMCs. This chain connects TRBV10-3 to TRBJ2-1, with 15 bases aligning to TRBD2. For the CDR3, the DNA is TGTGCCATCAGTGGGACTAGCGGGAGGGGAGAGTACAATGAGCAGTTCTTC. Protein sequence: CAISGTSGRGEYNEQFF.